This T cell receptor (beta chain) was captured in a study of T-cell reconstitution after alpha-beta-depleted transplantation in children. The sample holds many counts of this clonotype. CDR3 length equals 15 residues. Germline CDR1 reads SEHNR; CDR2 reads FQNEAQ (reference sequence). The J segment lost 5 bases and the V segment lost 3 bases, leaving 4 bases of the junction unmatched. Construction of the TCRbeta library involved unique molecular identifiers. TCRdb redid the calling of the PCR reads with MiXCR, one entry per CDR3 protein. The sample lists nearly 400,000 distinct CDR3 sequences, roughly 20% seen once, with 3% to 4.5% in the top ten.

The material sequenced was PBMCs from the stem cell graft donor, taken from the stem cell graft. The chain carries TRBV7-9 and TRBJ2-5; 12 bases are a match to TRBD2. The sequence was collected from a human donor who donated a stem cell graft to a child with acute myeloid leukemia. The CDR3 loop is CASSLTSGSGETQYF. For the CDR3, the DNA is TGTGCCAGCAGCTTGACTAGCGGGAGCGGTGAGACCCAGTACTTC.